This T cell receptor beta chain was recorded in a study of PD-1 blockade in classical Hodgkin lymphoma. General observations from the study: Excluded were patients who started nivolumab under 1 year after ASCT, a group that had lower diversity. There was a significant rise in CD4+ TCR diversity by C4D1, with no such rise for CD8+.

Relapse after autologous stem cell transplantation occurred in every patient, and brentuximab vedotin exposure varied. Patients reached a best response of complete response, partial response or progressive disease. Germline V lookup: CDR1 SGHNT, CDR2 YYREEE (reference sequence). Unmatched junction bases numbered 10, after V lost 4 bases and J lost 3 bases. The CDR3 loop spans 16 amino acids. Using immunoSEQ multiplex PCR, the repertoire was profiled, and TCRdb retains in-frame clones only, with some absent. The sample has 45,000 to 55,000 clones, over 70% seen once. Points on this clone: Its antigen is not known.

The chain carries TRBV5-4 and TRBJ2-1; 7 bases are shared with TRBD1. This sequence originates from a human donor with classical Hodgkin lymphoma. The source was peripheral blood mononuclear cells (PBMCs), collected at baseline. This chain's CDR3 is CASSPPGQRIYNEQFF. CDR3 nucleotide sequence: TGTGCCAGCAGCCCACCGGGACAGAGAATCTACAATGAGCAGTTCTTC.